This entry lists 2 T cell receptor beta chains sequenced from one sample in a study of blood T cell repertoires in COVID-19. Assay used: immunoSEQ multiplex PCR; TCRdb lists only in-frame clones, some missing. The data hold 300,000 or so clones, with around 87% observed a single time. Specimen: peripheral blood. These receptors all come from a man aged 65 to 79 with acute or convalescent COVID-19.

This clone was seen just once. This chain joins TRBV7-2 and TRBJ2-2, with D perhaps TRBD2 (6 bases). Trimming stripped 1 base from V and 6 bases from J, with 12 bases between. Germline V gene sequence: CDR1 SGHTA, CDR2 FQGNSA. This CDR3 spans 15 amino acids. CDR3 sequence (DNA): TGTGCCAGCAGCTTAGGCGGGGCCCGAGCCGGGGAGCTGTTTTTT. This gives the protein CASSLGGARAGELFF.

The V gene is TRBV28, the J gene TRBJ1-1; the D gene is possibly TRBD1 (5 bases). The CDR3 covers 15 residues. Looked up from germline, CDR1 is MDHEN and CDR2 is SYDVKM. The germline V and J ends were trimmed by 5 bases and 3 bases, with 16 bases remaining between them. The CDR3 region has the DNA TGTGCCAGCAGTCGCCGCCTGACAGACGACACTGAAGCTTTCTTT. It codes for CASSRRLTDDTEAFF. Together with reference TRBV28 and TRBJ1-1, the CDR3 gives the full variable domain: DVKVTQSSRYLVKRTGEKVFLECVQDMDHENMFWYRQDPGLGLRLIYFSYDVKMKEKGDIPEGYSVSREKKERFSLILESASTNQTSMYLCASSRRLTDDTEAFFGQGTRLTVV.